Listed here is a single T cell receptor beta chain. Libraries were prepared by immunoSEQ multiplex PCR; TCRdb keeps only in-frame clonotypes and omits some of them. The sample shows approximately 940,000 clones, about three quarters of them seen only once. Germline assignment: CDR1 KGHSH and CDR2 LQKENI. This CDR3 spans 16 amino acids. V was clipped by 0 bases and J by 2 bases; unmatched bases: 5. This sample was included in a study of shared clonotypes between healthy human individuals. This sequence joins TRBV18 and TRBJ2-5; TRBD1 matches at 8 bases. The sequencing sample was made of memory CD4+ T cells sorted from blood. Subset of the sample: CD45RA-negative fraction. The clonotype was recovered from a man between 18 and 35 years old in good health. DNA for the CDR3: TGTGCCAGCTCACCACCTATCGGGACAGGACAAGAGACCCAGTACTTC. It is translated as CASSPPIGTGQETQYF.